The sequence of this TCR beta chain was determined in a study of technical replicates of blood from several donors. The protocol was immunoSEQ multiplex PCR, while the TCRdb copy is restricted to in-frame clones and leaves out a portion. The table includes about 15,000 clones, about 83% detected once. The receptor was isolated from a human donor in good health. Sequences were obtained from PBMCs.

The CDR3 DNA reads as TGTGCCAGCAGCTTAGGGCTAGCGGGAGTAGATGAGCAGTTCTTC. Protein: CASSLGLAGVDEQFF. V and J are TRBV7-2 and TRBJ2-1; 10 bases match TRBD2. The germline V gene encodes CDR1 SGHTA and CDR2 FQGNSA. Trimming at V came to 1 base and at J to 8 bases, leaving 5 bases not matched to a gene. CDR3 length: 15 amino acids.